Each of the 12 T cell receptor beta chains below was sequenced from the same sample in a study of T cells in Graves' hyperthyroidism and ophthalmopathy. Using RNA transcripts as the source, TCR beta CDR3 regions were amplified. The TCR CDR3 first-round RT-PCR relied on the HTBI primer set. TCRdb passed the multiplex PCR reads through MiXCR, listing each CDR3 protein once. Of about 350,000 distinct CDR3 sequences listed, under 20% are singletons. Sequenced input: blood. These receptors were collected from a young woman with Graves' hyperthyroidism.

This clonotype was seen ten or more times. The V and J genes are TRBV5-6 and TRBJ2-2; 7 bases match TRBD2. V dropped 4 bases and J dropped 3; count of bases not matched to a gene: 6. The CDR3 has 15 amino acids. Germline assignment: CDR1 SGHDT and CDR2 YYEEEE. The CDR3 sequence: CASSPGLRDTGELFF. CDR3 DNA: TGTGCCAGCAGCCCGGGACTACGCGACACCGGGGAGCTGTTTTTT.

The CDR3 sequence: CASSSTSASYEQYF. The CDR3 DNA is TGTGCCAGCAGCTCGACTAGCGCTTCCTACGAGCAGTACTTC. The rearrangement uses TRBV7-9 and TRBJ2-7; 8 nucleotides line up with TRBD2. Germline-derived CDR1 and CDR2 are SEHNR and FQNEAQ (reference sequence). This CDR3 is built from 14 residues. The J segment lost 1 base and the V segment lost 4 bases, leaving 3 bases of the junction unmatched.

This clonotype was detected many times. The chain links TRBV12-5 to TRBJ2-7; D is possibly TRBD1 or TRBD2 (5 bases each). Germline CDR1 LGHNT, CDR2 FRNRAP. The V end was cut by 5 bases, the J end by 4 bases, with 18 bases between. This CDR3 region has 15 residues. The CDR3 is CASGLPGTGQYEQYF. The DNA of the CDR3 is TGTGCTAGTGGTCTTCCCGGGACGGGTCAATACGAGCAGTACTTC.

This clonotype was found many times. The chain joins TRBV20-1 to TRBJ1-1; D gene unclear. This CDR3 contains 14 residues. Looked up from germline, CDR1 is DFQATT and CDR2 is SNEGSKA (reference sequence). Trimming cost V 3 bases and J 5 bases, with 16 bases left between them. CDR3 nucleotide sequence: TGCAGTGCTAGTGAGGAGGGAGGGCGGACTGAAGCTTTCTTT. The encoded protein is CSASEEGGRTEAFF.

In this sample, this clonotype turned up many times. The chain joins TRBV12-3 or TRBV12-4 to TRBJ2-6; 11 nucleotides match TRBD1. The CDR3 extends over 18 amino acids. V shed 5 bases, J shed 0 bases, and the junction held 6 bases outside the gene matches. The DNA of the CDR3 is TGTGCCAGCAGTCCGGGGGACAGGGGGAGCTCTGGGGCCAACGTCCTGACTTTC. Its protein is CASSPGDRGSSGANVLTF.

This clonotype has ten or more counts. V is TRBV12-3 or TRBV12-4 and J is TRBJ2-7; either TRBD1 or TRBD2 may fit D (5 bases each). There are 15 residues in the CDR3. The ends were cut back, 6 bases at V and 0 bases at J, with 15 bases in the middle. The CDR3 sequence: CASRPGRGHSYEQYF. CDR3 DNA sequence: TGTGCCAGCAGGCCTGGACGGGGCCACTCCTACGAGCAGTACTTC.

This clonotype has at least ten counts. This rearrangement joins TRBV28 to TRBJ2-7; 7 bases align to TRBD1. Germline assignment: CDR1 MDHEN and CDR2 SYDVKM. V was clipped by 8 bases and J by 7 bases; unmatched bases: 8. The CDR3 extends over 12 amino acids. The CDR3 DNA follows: TGTGCCAGCGAGGGGGCGCCGTGGGAGCAGTACTTC. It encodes CASEGAPWEQYF.

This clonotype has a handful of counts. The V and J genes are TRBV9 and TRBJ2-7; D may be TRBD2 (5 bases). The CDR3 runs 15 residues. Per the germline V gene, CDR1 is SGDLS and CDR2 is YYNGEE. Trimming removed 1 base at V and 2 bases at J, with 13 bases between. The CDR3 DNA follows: TGTGCCAGCAGCGTACATCCTGAGCGGACCTACGAGCAGTACTTC. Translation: CASSVHPERTYEQYF.

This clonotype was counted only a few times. The CDR3 DNA is TGTGCCAGCAGCTTAGTCGTTACGGACGGGGAACAGTACTTC. This translates into CASSLVVTDGEQYF. J is TRBJ2-7 and V is TRBV11-2; tentatively, D is TRBD2 (5 bases). The length of the CDR3 is 14 residues. The V and J ends lost 1 base and 10 bases respectively, with 17 bases between them. CDR1 is SGHAT and CDR2 is FQNNGV in the germline V gene.

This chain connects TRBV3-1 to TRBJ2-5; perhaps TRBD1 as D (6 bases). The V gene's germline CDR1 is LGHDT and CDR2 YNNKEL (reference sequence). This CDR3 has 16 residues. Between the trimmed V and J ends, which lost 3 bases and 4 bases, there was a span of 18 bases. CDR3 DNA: TGTGCCAGCAGCCAGTGGACAGATGTCGTAGGAGAGACCCAGTACTTC. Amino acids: CASSQWTDVVGETQYF.

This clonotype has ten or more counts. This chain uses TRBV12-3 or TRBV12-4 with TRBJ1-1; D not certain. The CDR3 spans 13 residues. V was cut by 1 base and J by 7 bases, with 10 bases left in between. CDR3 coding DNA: TGTGCCAGCAGTTTAGAAGGTTTCAGTGAAGCTTTCTTT. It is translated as CASSLEGFSEAFF.

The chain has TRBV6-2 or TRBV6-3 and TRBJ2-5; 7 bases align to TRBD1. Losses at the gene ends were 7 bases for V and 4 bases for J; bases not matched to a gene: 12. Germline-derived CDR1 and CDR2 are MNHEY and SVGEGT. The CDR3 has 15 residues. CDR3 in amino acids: CASKQGTNPGETQYF. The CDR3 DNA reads TGTGCCAGCAAACAGGGGACCAACCCGGGAGAGACCCAGTACTTC.